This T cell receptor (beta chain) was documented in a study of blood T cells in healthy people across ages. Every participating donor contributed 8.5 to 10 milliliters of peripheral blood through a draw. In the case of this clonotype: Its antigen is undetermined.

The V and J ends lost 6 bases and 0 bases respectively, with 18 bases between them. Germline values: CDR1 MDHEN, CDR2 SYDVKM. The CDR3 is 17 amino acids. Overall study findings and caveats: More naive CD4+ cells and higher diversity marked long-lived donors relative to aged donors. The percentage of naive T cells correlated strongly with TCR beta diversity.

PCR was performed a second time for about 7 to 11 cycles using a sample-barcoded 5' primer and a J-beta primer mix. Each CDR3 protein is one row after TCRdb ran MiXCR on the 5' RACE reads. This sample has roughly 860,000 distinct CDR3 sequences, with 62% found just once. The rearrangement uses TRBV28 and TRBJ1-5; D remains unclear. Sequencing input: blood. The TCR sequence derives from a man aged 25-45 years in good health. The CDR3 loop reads CASSRGRNEYSNQPQHF. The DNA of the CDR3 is TGTGCCAGCAGCCGAGGGCGGAATGAATATAGCAATCAGCCCCAGCATTTT.